Reported below is one TCR beta chain. Sequencing was performed with immunoSEQ multiplex PCR; in TCRdb, only in-frame clones are kept and a portion is missing. This sample has some 510,000 clones, with 79% found just once. This sample was taken from a study of shared clonotypes between healthy human individuals. Germline V CDR1 and CDR2: SGHNT, YYREEE (reference sequence). The CDR3 loop spans 17 amino acids. The V and J ends lost 0 bases and 0 bases, in that order; junction bases with no gene match: 3. There were only Caucasian adults among the donors, and all lived in Nashville, Tennessee. The chain combines TRBV5-4 with TRBJ2-2; TRBD2 aligns across 9 bases. Sequencing was done on a sample of PBMCs. The clonotype comes from a woman between 35 and 50 years old in good health. Some clones in this sample may be carry-over from other donors' samples. CDR3 sequence: CASSLGPSGANTGELFF. The CDR3 DNA sequence: TGTGCCAGCAGCTTGGGACCTAGCGGGGCGAACACCGGGGAGCTGTTTTTT.